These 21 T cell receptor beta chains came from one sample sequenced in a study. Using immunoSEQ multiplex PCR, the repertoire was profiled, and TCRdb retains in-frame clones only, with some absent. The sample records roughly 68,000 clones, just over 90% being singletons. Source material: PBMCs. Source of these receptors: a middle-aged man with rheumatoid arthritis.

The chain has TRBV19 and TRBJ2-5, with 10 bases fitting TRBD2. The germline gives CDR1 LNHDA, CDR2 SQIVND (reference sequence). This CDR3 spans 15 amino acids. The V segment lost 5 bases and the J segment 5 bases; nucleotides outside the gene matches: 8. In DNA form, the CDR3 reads TGTGCCAGTAGTGTCTTAGCGGGAGGAGTGGAGACCCAGTACTTC. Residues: CASSVLAGGVETQYF.

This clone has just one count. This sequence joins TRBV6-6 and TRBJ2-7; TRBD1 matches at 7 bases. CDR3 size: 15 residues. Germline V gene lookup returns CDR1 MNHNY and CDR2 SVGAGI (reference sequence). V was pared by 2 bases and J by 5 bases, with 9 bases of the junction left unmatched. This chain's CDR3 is CASSYVDRVRDEQYF. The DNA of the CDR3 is TGTGCCAGCAGTTACGTCGACAGGGTGCGGGACGAGCAGTACTTC.

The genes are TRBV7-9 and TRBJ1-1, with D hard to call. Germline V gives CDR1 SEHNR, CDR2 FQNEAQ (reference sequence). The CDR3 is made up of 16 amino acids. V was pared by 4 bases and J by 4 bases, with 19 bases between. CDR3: CASSSLGTRAGTEAFF. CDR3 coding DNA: TGTGCCAGCAGCTCGCTTGGTACTCGGGCCGGCACTGAAGCTTTCTTT.

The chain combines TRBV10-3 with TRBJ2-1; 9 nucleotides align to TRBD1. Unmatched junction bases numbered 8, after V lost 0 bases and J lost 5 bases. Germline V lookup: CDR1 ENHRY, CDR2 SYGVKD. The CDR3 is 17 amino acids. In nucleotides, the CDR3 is TGTGCCATCAGTGAGTCGAAAGGACAGGGGATAAACAATGAGCAGTTCTTC. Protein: CAISESKGQGINNEQFF.

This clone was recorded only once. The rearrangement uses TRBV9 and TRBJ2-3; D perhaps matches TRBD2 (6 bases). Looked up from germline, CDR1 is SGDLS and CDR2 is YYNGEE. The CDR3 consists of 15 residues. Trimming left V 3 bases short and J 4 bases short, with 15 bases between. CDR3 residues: CASSDLAIDPDTQYF. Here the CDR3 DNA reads TGTGCCAGCAGCGATCTAGCGATAGATCCAGATACGCAGTATTTT. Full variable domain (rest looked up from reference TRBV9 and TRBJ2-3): DSGVTQTPKHLITATGQRVTLRCSPRSGDLSVYWYQQSLDQGLQFLIQYYNGEERAKGNILERFSAQQFPDLHSELNLSSLELGDSALYFCASSDLAIDPDTQYFGPGTRLTVL.

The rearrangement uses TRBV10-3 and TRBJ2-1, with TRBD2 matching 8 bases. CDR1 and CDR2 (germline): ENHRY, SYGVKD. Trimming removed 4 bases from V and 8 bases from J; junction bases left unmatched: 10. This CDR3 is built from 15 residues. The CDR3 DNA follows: TGTGCCATCAGTGGGCCCAGCGGGAGCAGCCATGAGCAGTTCTTC. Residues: CAISGPSGSSHEQFF.

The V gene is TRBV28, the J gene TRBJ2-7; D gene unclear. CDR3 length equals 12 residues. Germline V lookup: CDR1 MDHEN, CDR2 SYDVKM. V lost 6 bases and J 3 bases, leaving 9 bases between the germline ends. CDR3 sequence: CASRQTLYEQYF. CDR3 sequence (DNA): TGTGCCAGCAGGCAGACCCTCTACGAGCAGTACTTC. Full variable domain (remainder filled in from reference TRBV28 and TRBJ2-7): DVKVTQSSRYLVKRTGEKVFLECVQDMDHENMFWYRQDPGLGLRLIYFSYDVKMKEKGDIPEGYSVSREKKERFSLILESASTNQTSMYLCASRQTLYEQYFGPGTRLTVT.

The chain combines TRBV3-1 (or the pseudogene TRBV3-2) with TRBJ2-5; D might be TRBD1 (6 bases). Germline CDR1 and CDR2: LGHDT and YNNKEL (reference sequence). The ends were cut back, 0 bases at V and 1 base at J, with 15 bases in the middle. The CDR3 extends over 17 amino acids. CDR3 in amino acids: CASSQERRRGGQETQYF. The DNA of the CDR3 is TGTGCCAGCAGCCAAGAGCGTCGCAGGGGTGGCCAAGAGACCCAGTACTTC.

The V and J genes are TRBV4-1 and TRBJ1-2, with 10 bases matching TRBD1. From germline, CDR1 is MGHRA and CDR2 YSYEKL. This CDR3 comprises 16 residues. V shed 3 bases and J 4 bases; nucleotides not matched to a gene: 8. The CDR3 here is CASSQLMGQGIYGYTF. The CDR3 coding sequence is TGCGCCAGCAGCCAGTTGATGGGACAGGGGATCTATGGCTACACCTTC.

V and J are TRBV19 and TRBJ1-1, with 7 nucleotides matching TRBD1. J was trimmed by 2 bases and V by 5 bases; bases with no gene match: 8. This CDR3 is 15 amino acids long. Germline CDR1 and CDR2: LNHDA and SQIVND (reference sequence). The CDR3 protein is CASSENRGLNTEAFF. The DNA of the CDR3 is TGTGCCAGTAGTGAAAACAGGGGACTAAACACTGAAGCTTTCTTT.

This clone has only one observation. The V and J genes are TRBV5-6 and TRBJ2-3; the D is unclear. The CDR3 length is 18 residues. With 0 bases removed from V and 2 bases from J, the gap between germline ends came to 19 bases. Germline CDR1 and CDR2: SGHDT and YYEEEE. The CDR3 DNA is TGTGCCAGCAGCTTGGTGAGGTTCCGAATGAGAGACACAGATACGCAGTATTTT. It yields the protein CASSLVRFRMRDTDTQYF.

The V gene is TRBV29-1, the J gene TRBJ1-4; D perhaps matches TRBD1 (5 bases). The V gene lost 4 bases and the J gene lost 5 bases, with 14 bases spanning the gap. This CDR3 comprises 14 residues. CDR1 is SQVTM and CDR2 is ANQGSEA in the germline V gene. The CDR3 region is CSVGRRGQNEKLFF. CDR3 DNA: TGCAGCGTTGGGAGGCGGGGCCAAAATGAAAAACTGTTTTTT.

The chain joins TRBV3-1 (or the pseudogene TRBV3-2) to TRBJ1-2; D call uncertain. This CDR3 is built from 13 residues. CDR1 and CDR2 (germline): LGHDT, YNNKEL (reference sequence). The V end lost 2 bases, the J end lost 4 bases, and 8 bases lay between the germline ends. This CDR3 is CASSQFRSYGYTF. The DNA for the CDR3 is TGTGCCAGCAGCCAATTCAGGTCCTATGGCTACACCTTC.

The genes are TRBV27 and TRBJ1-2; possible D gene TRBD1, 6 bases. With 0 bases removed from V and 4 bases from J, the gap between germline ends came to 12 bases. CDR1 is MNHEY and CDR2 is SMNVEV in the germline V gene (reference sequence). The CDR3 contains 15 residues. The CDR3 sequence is CASSLSTTGGYGYTF. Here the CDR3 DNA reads TGTGCCAGCAGTTTATCCACGACAGGCGGCTATGGCTACACCTTC.

CDR3 sequence: CAWGGSSGPQHF. The CDR3 DNA reads TGTGCCTGGGGTGGCTCATCGGGGCCCCAGCATTTT. V and J are TRBV30 and TRBJ1-5, with unresolved D. Germline loops: CDR1 GTSNPN, CDR2 SVGIG (reference sequence). The CDR3 extends over 12 amino acids. The V end was cut by 5 bases, the J end by 9 bases, with 14 bases between. The full variable domain, rest sourced from reference TRBV30 and TRBJ1-5, is SQTIHQWPATLVQPVGSPLSLECTVEGTSNPNLYWYRQAAGRGLQLLFYSVGIGQISSEVPQNLSASRPQDRQFILSSKKLLLSDSGFYLCAWGGSSGPQHFGDGTRLSIL.

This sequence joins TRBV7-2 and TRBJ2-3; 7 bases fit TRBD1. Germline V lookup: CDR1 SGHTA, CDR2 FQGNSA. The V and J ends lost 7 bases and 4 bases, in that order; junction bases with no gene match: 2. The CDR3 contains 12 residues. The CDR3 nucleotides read TGTGCCAGCACCCAGGGGGCAGATACGCAGTATTTT. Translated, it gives CASTQGADTQYF.

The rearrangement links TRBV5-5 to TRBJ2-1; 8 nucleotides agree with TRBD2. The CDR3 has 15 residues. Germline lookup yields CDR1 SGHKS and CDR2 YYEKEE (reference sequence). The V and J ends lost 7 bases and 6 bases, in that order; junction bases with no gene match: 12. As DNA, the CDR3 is TGTGCCAGCGACGAGGCTAGCCGGGGGGGCAATGAGCAGTTCTTC. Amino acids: CASDEASRGGNEQFF.

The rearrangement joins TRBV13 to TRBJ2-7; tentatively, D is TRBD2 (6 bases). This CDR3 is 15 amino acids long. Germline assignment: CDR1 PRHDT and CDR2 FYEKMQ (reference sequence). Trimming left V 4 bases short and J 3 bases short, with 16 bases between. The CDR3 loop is CASSSLGGANYEQYF. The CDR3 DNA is TGTGCCAGCAGCTCCCTCGGGGGAGCAAACTACGAGCAGTACTTC.

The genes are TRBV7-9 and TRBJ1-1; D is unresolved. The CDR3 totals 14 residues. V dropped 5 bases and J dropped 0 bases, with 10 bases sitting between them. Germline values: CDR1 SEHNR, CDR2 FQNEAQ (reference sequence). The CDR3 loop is CASSRSDMNTEAFF. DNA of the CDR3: TGTGCCAGCAGCCGCTCCGACATGAACACTGAAGCTTTCTTT.

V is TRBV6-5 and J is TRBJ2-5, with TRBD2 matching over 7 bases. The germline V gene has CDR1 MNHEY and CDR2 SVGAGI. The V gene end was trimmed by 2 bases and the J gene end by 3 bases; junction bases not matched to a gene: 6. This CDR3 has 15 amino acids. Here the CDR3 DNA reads TGTGCCAGCAGTTACGGGGGGGTTGTGGAAGAGACCCAGTACTTC. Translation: CASSYGGVVEETQYF.

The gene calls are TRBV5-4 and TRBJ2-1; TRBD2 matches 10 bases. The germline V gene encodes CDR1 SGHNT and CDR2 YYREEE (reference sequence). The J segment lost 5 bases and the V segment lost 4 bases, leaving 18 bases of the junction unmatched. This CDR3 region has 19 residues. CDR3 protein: CASSPMPIFGTSADNEQFF. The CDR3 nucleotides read TGTGCCAGCAGCCCTATGCCAATCTTCGGGACTAGCGCGGACAATGAGCAGTTCTTC.